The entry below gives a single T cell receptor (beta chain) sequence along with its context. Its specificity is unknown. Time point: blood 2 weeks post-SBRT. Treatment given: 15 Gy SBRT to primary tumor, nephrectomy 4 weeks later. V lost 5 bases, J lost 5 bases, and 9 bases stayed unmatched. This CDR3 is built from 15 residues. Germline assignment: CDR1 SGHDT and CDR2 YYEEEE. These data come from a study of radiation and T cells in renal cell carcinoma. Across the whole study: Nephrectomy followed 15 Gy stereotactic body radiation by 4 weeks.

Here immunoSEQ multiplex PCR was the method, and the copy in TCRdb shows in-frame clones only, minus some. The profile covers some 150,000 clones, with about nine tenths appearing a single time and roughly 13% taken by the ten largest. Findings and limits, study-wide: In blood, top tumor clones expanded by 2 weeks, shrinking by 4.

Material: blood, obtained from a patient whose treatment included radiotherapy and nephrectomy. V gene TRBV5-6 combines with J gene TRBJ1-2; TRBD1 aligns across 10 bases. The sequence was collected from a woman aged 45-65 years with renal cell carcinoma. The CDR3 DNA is TGTGCCAGCAGAAAAGGGACAGGGGAGCGGTATGGCTACACCTTC. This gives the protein CASRKGTGERYGYTF.